These 26 T cell receptor beta chains were all obtained from the same sample, sequenced in a study of T-cell reconstitution after alpha-beta-depleted transplantation in children. Unique molecular identifiers were incorporated into the prepared TCRbeta library. In TCRdb, the PCR reads were re-called with MiXCR into one record per CDR3 protein. The sample has just over 200,000 distinct CDR3 sequences, under 8.5% seen once. The input for sequencing was PBMCs, mostly from graft donor cells, taken 360 days after TCRalphabeta/CD19-depleted stem cell transplant. Source of these receptors: a male patient aged 2-15 years who had a stem cell transplant for acute myeloid leukemia, so the T cells may come from the graft donor.

This clonotype was picked up a small number of times. The chain employs TRBV7-8 and TRBJ1-3; D gene unclear. V gave up 2 bases and J gave up 0 bases, with 8 bases separating them. Per germline, CDR1 SGHVS and CDR2 FQNEAQ. The CDR3 runs to 15 residues. The CDR3 region has the DNA TGTGCCAGCAGCTTACAGACGTCCTCTGGAAACACCATATATTTT. It codes for CASSLQTSSGNTIYF. Full variable domain (rest looked up from reference TRBV7-8 and TRBJ1-3): GAGVSQSPRYKVAKRGQDVALRCDPISGHVSLFWYQQALGQGPEFLTYFQNEAQLDKSGLPSDRFFAERPEGSVSTLKIQRTQQEDSAVYLCASSLQTSSGNTIYFGEGSWLTVV.

This clonotype was observed a handful of times. The chain recombines TRBV3-1 with TRBJ2-5, with D maybe TRBD2 (5 bases). The CDR3 spans 15 residues. V lost 0 bases, J lost 5 bases, and 13 bases lay in between. Germline CDR1 is LGHDT and CDR2 is YNNKEL (reference sequence). CDR3 protein: CASSQDPRREETQYF. CDR3 sequence (DNA): TGTGCCAGCAGCCAAGATCCCCGAAGGGAGGAGACCCAGTACTTC.

This rearrangement joins TRBV6-5 to TRBJ2-4, with TRBD2 matching 8 bases. The CDR3 runs to 15 residues. V dropped 2 bases and J dropped 5; count of bases not matched to a gene: 5. Germline CDR1 is MNHEY and CDR2 is SVGAGI. CDR3 protein: CASSYNPGGENIQYF. CDR3 nucleotide sequence: TGTGCCAGCAGTTACAACCCGGGAGGGGAAAACATTCAGTACTTC.

This clonotype was found many times. J is TRBJ1-1 and V is TRBV9, with 7 bases lining up with TRBD1. V shed 5 bases, J shed 0 bases, and the junction held 4 bases outside the gene matches. Germline loops: CDR1 SGDLS, CDR2 YYNGEE. The CDR3 is made up of 14 amino acids. CDR3 DNA: TGTGCCAGCAGTAGGGACAGCTTGAACACTGAAGCTTTCTTT. Protein: CASSRDSLNTEAFF.

This clonotype has ten or more counts. The chain has TRBV11-2 and TRBJ2-1, with D maybe TRBD1 (5 bases). The V end was cut by 7 bases, the J end by 2 bases, with 21 bases between. This CDR3 is built from 17 residues. CDR1 is SGHAT, CDR2 FQNNGV, per germline. For the CDR3, the DNA is TGTGCCAGCACCCCACACTGGACACTATACCCCTACAATGAGCAGTTCTTC. It specifies CASTPHWTLYPYNEQFF.

The V call is TRBV7-2, the J call TRBJ2-6, with D maybe TRBD1 (7 bases). CDR1 and CDR2 from the germline V gene are SGHTA and FQGNSA. The CDR3 sequence is 18 residues long. Between the trimmed V and J ends, which lost 0 bases and 2 bases, there was a span of 14 bases. The CDR3 DNA sequence: TGTGCCAGCAGCTTAGCGGAGGGGGCAACAACTGGGGCCAACGTCCTGACTTTC. It encodes CASSLAEGATTGANVLTF.

This clonotype was seen only a few times. This chain links TRBV6-2 or TRBV6-3 with TRBJ2-5; D gene uncertain. The CDR3 is 14 residues long. Trimming took off 3 bases at V and 4 bases at J, with 12 bases between the two ends. In germline, CDR1 is MNHEY, CDR2 SVGEGT. For the CDR3, the DNA is TGTGCCAGCAGTTATCCACCGGGTGGAGAGACCCAGTACTTC. Translating it yields CASSYPPGGETQYF.

This clonotype was counted many times. This sequence joins TRBV7-9 and TRBJ2-1; D is perhaps TRBD1 (5 bases). CDR1 is SEHNR and CDR2 is FQNEAQ in the germline V gene (reference sequence). The CDR3 covers 11 residues. Trimming shortened V by 7 bases and J by 9 bases, and 10 bases separated the two germline ends. CDR3 sequence: CASTGKSEQFF. The CDR3 DNA is TGTGCCAGCACAGGGAAGAGTGAGCAGTTCTTC.

This clonotype was recorded a few times. This rearrangement joins TRBV7-8 to TRBJ1-4; 9 bases match TRBD1. The V gene end was trimmed by 0 bases and the J gene end by 8 bases; junction bases not matched to a gene: 7. This CDR3 is built from 16 residues. CDR1 and CDR2 from the germline V gene are SGHVS and FQNEAQ. CDR3 bases: TGTGCCAGCAGCTTAGCTCCGGGACAGGGTAACGAAAAACTGTTTTTT. It specifies CASSLAPGQGNEKLFF.

The chain is built from TRBV5-1 and TRBJ2-3; TRBD2 agrees at 10 bases. The CDR3 consists of 17 residues. V shed 0 bases, J shed 4 bases, and the junction held 8 bases outside the gene matches. Germline loops: CDR1 SGHRS, CDR2 YFSETQ. In nucleotides, the CDR3 is TGCGCCAGCAGCTTGGCCGGTACTAGCGGGATGGCAGATACGCAGTATTTT. Protein: CASSLAGTSGMADTQYF. The full variable domain, in which reference TRBV5-1 and TRBJ2-3 provide the parts outside the CDR3, is KAGVTQTPRYLIKTRGQQVTLSCSPISGHRSVSWYQQTPGQGLQFLFEYFSETQRNKGNFPGRFSGRQFSNSRSEMNVSTLELGDSALYLCASSLAGTSGMADTQYFGPGTRLTVL.

The chain employs TRBV20-1 and TRBJ1-1; TRBD1 is a possible D gene (5 bases). Germline CDR1 and CDR2: DFQATT and SNEGSKA (reference sequence). The CDR3 runs to 15 residues. The V end was cut by 6 bases, the J end by 2 bases, with 19 bases between. The CDR3 reads CSAPRQGPANTEAFF. The CDR3 DNA reads as TGCAGTGCCCCCCGCCAGGGCCCCGCCAACACTGAAGCTTTCTTT.

The chain joins TRBV4-1 to TRBJ2-1, with TRBD2 matching over 11 bases. Germline trimming cut 6 bases from V and 1 base from J; bases unmatched to any gene: 11. The CDR3 runs 18 residues. Germline V CDR1 and CDR2: MGHRA, YSYEKL. CDR3: CASRGLAGGGPSYNEQFF. In DNA form, the CDR3 reads TGCGCCAGCAGAGGGCTAGCGGGAGGAGGTCCTTCCTACAATGAGCAGTTCTTC.

This clonotype was found many times. The rearrangement uses TRBV5-6 and TRBJ2-4; TRBD1 aligns across 9 bases. V trimming: 4 bases; J trimming: 8 bases; junction bases outside the gene matches: 4. Germline values: CDR1 SGHDT, CDR2 YYEEEE. This CDR3 comprises 13 residues. DNA for the CDR3: TGTGCCAGCAGCCGCGGACAGGGGTACATTCAGTACTTC. This translates into CASSRGQGYIQYF.

The table lists this clonotype with a few counts. CDR3 nucleotide sequence: TGCAGCGCCCCCAAGGGGAATGAGCAGTTCTTC. It yields the protein CSAPKGNEQFF. The chain has TRBV29-1 and TRBJ2-1; a weak D match, TRBD1 (5 bases). V lost 7 bases and J 7 bases, leaving 11 bases between the germline ends. Germline lookup yields CDR1 SQVTM and CDR2 ANQGSEA. This CDR3 has 11 amino acids.

This clonotype has at least ten counts. The chain links TRBV4-3 to TRBJ2-7; D is unresolved. The germline V and J ends were trimmed by 3 bases and 0 bases, with 6 bases remaining between them. Germline-derived CDR1 and CDR2 are LGHNA and YSLEER. The CDR3 runs to 13 residues. In DNA form, the CDR3 reads TGCGCCAGCAGCCAGAGAACCTCCTACGAGCAGTACTTC. Its protein product is CASSQRTSYEQYF.

This clonotype was seen only a few times. The CDR3 loop reads CASSLQGSLYGYTF. The DNA for the CDR3 is TGTGCCAGCAGTTTACAGGGTTCCCTATATGGCTACACCTTC. The chain employs TRBV12-3 or TRBV12-4 and TRBJ1-2, with D tentatively TRBD1 (5 bases). The CDR3 totals 14 residues. Trimming shortened V by 2 bases and J by 5 bases, and 12 bases separated the two germline ends.

This clonotype was seen a handful of times. The rearrangement joins TRBV29-1 to TRBJ2-5; 9 nucleotides line up with TRBD1. Germline V lookup: CDR1 SQVTM, CDR2 ANQGSEA. The V segment lost 5 bases and the J segment 5 bases; nucleotides outside the gene matches: 9. The CDR3 totals 14 residues. The CDR3 DNA is TGCAGCGTTCCCGGGACAGGGTTGGTGGAGACCCAGTACTTC. Translated, it gives CSVPGTGLVETQYF.

V usage is TRBV5-1 and J usage is TRBJ2-1; D is perhaps TRBD1 or TRBD2 (5 bases each). CDR1 and CDR2 from the germline V gene are SGHRS and YFSETQ. The CDR3 runs 14 residues. V shed 3 bases and J shed 7 bases, with 14 bases lying between them. CDR3 nucleotides: TGCGCCAGCAGCTGGGGGTCTAAAGTAAATGAGCAGTTCTTC. Translating it yields CASSWGSKVNEQFF.

The genes are TRBV20-1 and TRBJ2-5, with 9 bases that match TRBD1. Unmatched junction bases numbered 4, after V lost 4 bases and J lost 4 bases. Germline lookup yields CDR1 DFQATT and CDR2 SNEGSKA (reference sequence). The length of the CDR3 is 13 residues. The CDR3 protein is CSANRGLGETQYF. The CDR3 DNA is TGCAGTGCTAACAGGGGGCTGGGAGAGACCCAGTACTTC.

This clonotype was counted a few times. One end of the junction is discordant with germline, which a read error may explain. J is TRBJ1-1 and V is TRBV10-3, with 7 bases that match TRBD1. This CDR3 is built from 12 residues. CDR1 ENHRY and CDR2 SYGVKD come from the germline V gene. Here the CDR3 reads CATSQGETEAFF. CDR3 sequence (DNA): TGTGCCACCAGTCAGGGGGAAACTGAAGCTTTCTTT.

This clonotype was detected a few times. CDR3 loop: CSARDPRFSKGMGNTEAFF. For the CDR3, the DNA is TGCAGTGCTAGAGACCCCAGGTTTTCAAAAGGGATGGGGAACACTGAAGCTTTCTTT. This sequence joins TRBV20-1 and TRBJ1-1; no definite D call. The CDR3 sequence is 19 residues long. The germline gives CDR1 DFQATT, CDR2 SNEGSKA (reference sequence). V shed 0 bases and J shed 1 base, with 24 bases lying between them.

The table lists this clonotype with many counts. V is TRBV7-6 and J is TRBJ2-4; no definite D call. The V gene's germline CDR1 is SGHVS and CDR2 FNYEAQ. V lost 5 bases and J 1 base, leaving 15 bases between the germline ends. The CDR3 loop spans 16 amino acids. The CDR3 DNA follows: TGTGCCAGCAGCGCAAGGACCGGTCCTGCCAAAAACATTCAGTACTTC. The encoded protein is CASSARTGPAKNIQYF.

This rearrangement joins TRBV10-1 to TRBJ1-1; unclear D gene. Germline V gene data show CDR1 as WNHNN and CDR2 as SYGVQD (reference sequence). CDR3 size: 12 residues. V was pared by 3 bases and J by 5 bases, with 7 bases between. The CDR3 protein is CASSDGRTEAFF. CDR3 nucleotide sequence: TGCGCCAGCAGTGACGGGCGGACTGAAGCTTTCTTT.

There are a few counts of this clonotype. The chain employs TRBV15 and TRBJ2-7, with D possibly being TRBD1 (7 bases). Germline values: CDR1 LNHNV, CDR2 YYDKDF (reference sequence). The CDR3 loop spans 14 amino acids. Deletions cut 9 bases from V and 5 bases from J, with 20 bases between. The CDR3 here is CATKTGDSIDEQYF. For the CDR3, the DNA is TGTGCCACGAAAACAGGGGACTCTATCGACGAGCAGTACTTC.

This clonotype was seen a handful of times. The rearrangement uses TRBV29-1 and TRBJ1-2, with 9 bases lining up with TRBD1. The germline V gene encodes CDR1 SQVTM and CDR2 ANQGSEA. With V trimmed by 4 bases and J by 6 bases, 6 bases remained unmatched. The CDR3 has 13 amino acids. The CDR3 nucleotides are TGCAGCGTTGCGAAGGGACAGGGAGATGGCTACACCTTC. Translation gives CSVAKGQGDGYTF.

The rearrangement links TRBV5-1 to TRBJ2-3; 8 bases are a match to TRBD2. The germline V gene has CDR1 SGHRS and CDR2 YFSETQ. Trimming removed 7 bases from V and 4 bases from J; junction bases left unmatched: 8. The CDR3 length is 14 residues. The CDR3 DNA reads as TGCGCCAGCGTGAGAGCGGGAGCCGCAGATACGCAGTATTTT. It is translated as CASVRAGAADTQYF.